These 15 T cell receptor beta chains were all obtained from the same sample, sequenced in a study of T cell responses to AZD1222 COVID-19 vaccine. Sequencing used immunoSEQ multiplex PCR; TCRdb keeps in-frame clones, though not all of them. The data hold about 170,000 clones, with less than 95% observed a single time. Sequencing used peripheral blood, obtained on day 0 of AZD1222 vaccination. All receptors come from an adult in good health.

V gene TRBV6-5 combines with J gene TRBJ2-7; 7 bases are shared with TRBD2. The germline V gene has CDR1 MNHEY and CDR2 SVGAGI. V lost 10 bases, J lost 1 base, and 10 bases stayed unmatched. The CDR3 is 14 amino acids. The CDR3: CAIAASGYSYEQYF. DNA of the CDR3: TGTGCCATAGCTGCTAGCGGCTATTCCTACGAGCAGTACTTC.

J is TRBJ1-5 and V is TRBV6-2 or TRBV6-3; 10 nucleotides align to TRBD1. From germline, CDR1 is MNHEY and CDR2 SVGEGT. The CDR3 extends over 16 amino acids. The ends lost 5 bases at V and 1 base at J; junction bases unmatched: 5. The CDR3: CASSKDRGRSNQPQHF. As DNA, the CDR3 is TGTGCCAGCAGTAAAGACAGGGGGCGAAGCAATCAGCCCCAGCATTTT.

The chain couples TRBV5-1 to TRBJ2-7; TRBD1 matches at 8 bases. The V segment lost 3 bases and the J segment 3 bases; nucleotides outside the gene matches: 5. The germline V gene encodes CDR1 SGHRS and CDR2 YFSETQ. The length of the CDR3 is 14 residues. This CDR3 reads CASSSQGAGYEQYF. For the CDR3, the DNA is TGCGCCAGCAGCTCCCAGGGGGCGGGCTACGAGCAGTACTTC.

The chain uses TRBV4-1 and TRBJ2-7; the match to TRBD1 covers 7 bases. V lost 2 bases to trimming and J lost 5 bases; unmatched junction nucleotides: 9. Germline values: CDR1 MGHRA, CDR2 YSYEKL. The CDR3 extends over 15 amino acids. CDR3 coding DNA: TGCGCCAGCAGCCAATTGTTTTTAGGGGGCAACGAGCAGTACTTC. This encodes CASSQLFLGGNEQYF.

The chain employs TRBV19 and TRBJ1-1, with D perhaps matching TRBD1 (6 bases). Germline loops: CDR1 LNHDA, CDR2 SQIVND (reference sequence). The CDR3 loop spans 16 amino acids. V gave up 5 bases and J gave up 3 bases, with 19 bases separating them. CDR3 loop: CASSASGVGRYTEAFF. DNA of the CDR3: TGTGCCAGTAGTGCCTCAGGGGTAGGGAGATACACTGAAGCTTTCTTT.

The chain has TRBV4-1 and TRBJ1-1; 10 bases match TRBD1. After removal of 0 bases from V and 4 bases from J, the junction contained 2 bases not matched to a gene. CDR3 length: 15 residues. Germline V gene sequence: CDR1 MGHRA, CDR2 YSYEKL. CDR3 protein: CASSQDRTGGTEAFF. Written as DNA, the CDR3 is TGCGCCAGCAGCCAAGATCGGACAGGGGGCACTGAAGCTTTCTTT.

The chain recombines TRBV19 with TRBJ1-1; D may be TRBD1 (6 bases). The V end was cut by 2 bases, the J end by 5 bases, with 12 bases between. The CDR3 extends over 14 amino acids. Germline V lookup: CDR1 LNHDA, CDR2 SQIVND (reference sequence). In nucleotides, the CDR3 is TGTGCCAGTAGTATATCCAGGGGAAGAACTGAAGCTTTCTTT. Translated: CASSISRGRTEAFF.

This rearrangement joins TRBV5-1 to TRBJ1-4; D remains unclear. The CDR3 has 12 amino acids. CDR1 SGHRS and CDR2 YFSETQ come from the germline V gene. Trimming stripped 4 bases from V and 7 bases from J, with 8 bases between. The CDR3 nucleotides are TGCGCCAGCAGCGATAACAGTGAAAAACTGTTTTTT. Its translation is CASSDNSEKLFF.

The chain couples TRBV11-3 to TRBJ1-2; 9 nucleotides agree with TRBD1. CDR1 is SGHNT, CDR2 YENEEA, per germline. The CDR3 is made up of 13 amino acids. The junction had 2 bases not matched to a gene; V was cut back by 4 bases and J by 5 bases. Written as DNA, the CDR3 is TGTGCCAGCAGCTCGGGACAGGGATATGGCTACACCTTC. Amino acids: CASSSGQGYGYTF.

This sequence joins TRBV6-5 and TRBJ2-1; D might be TRBD2 (6 bases). Trimming shortened V by 7 bases and J by 8 bases, and 18 bases separated the two germline ends. The germline gives CDR1 MNHEY, CDR2 SVGAGI. The CDR3 is 14 amino acids. CDR3 region: CASTPWGVRDEQFF. CDR3 sequence (DNA): TGTGCCAGCACCCCCTGGGGGGTGAGGGATGAGCAGTTCTTC.

This clone appeared once. V and J are TRBV20-1 and TRBJ2-1; D gene uncertain. The CDR3 spans 11 residues. Germline CDR1 and CDR2: DFQATT and SNEGSKA (reference sequence). V gave up 0 bases and J gave up 4 bases, with 1 base separating them. The chain's CDR3 is CSAREYNEQFF. The CDR3 DNA reads as TGCAGTGCTAGAGAATACAATGAGCAGTTCTTC.

DNA for the CDR3: TGTGCCAGCAGTCCGACAGCCTCCTACGAGCAGTACTTC. This codes for CASSPTASYEQYF. J is TRBJ2-7 and V is TRBV12-3 or TRBV12-4; D is perhaps TRBD1 (5 bases). Deletions cut 5 bases from V and 0 bases from J, with 8 bases between. This CDR3 contains 13 residues.

This chain joins TRBV11-2 and TRBJ1-3; unclear D gene. V lost 5 bases and J 4 bases, leaving 6 bases between the germline ends. Germline assignment: CDR1 SGHAT and CDR2 FQNNGV. The CDR3 runs 12 residues. The CDR3 sequence: CASSKQGNTIYF. CDR3 bases: TGTGCCAGCAGCAAACAAGGAAACACCATATATTTT.

This sequence joins TRBV7-9 and TRBJ1-6, with 8 positions matching TRBD1. Germline V gene data show CDR1 as SEHNR and CDR2 as FQNEAQ (reference sequence). Germline trimming cut 6 bases from V and 4 bases from J; bases unmatched to any gene: 17. This CDR3 is built from 19 residues. The CDR3 DNA sequence: TGTGCCAGCAGTAAAGGGAGAACAATCAGGACAGGGTATAATTCACCCCTCCACTTT. Its protein product is CASSKGRTIRTGYNSPLHF.

The rearrangement joins TRBV6-5 to TRBJ2-3; 7 bases align to TRBD2. CDR1 is MNHEY and CDR2 is SVGAGI in the germline V gene. Trimming at V came to 7 bases and at J to 6 bases, leaving 10 bases not matched to a gene. The length of the CDR3 is 14 residues. This CDR3 reads CASNPSGVTDTQYF. Written as DNA, the CDR3 is TGTGCCAGCAACCCGAGCGGGGTCACTGATACGCAGTATTTT.